Listed below are T cell receptor beta chains from one sample, sequenced in a study of blood T cell repertoires in COVID-19. The protocol was immunoSEQ multiplex PCR, while the TCRdb copy is restricted to in-frame clones and leaves out a portion. The repertoire has 120,000 to 150,000 clones, approximately 90% of them found once; the top ten carry roughly 4.3%. The sample was peripheral blood. The source of these receptors is a woman between 35 and 50 years old with acute or convalescent COVID-19. Both conserved end residues are part of each CDR3. D genes are given only for firm matches. Only part of the rows carry a size: once, few, many, or a class if the clone is expanded.

-,TRBJ2-3,TRBD1,TRBV11-2,CASSSETGSDTQYF,TGTGCCAGCAGCTCCGAGACAGGGTCAGATACGCAGTATTTT
-,TRBJ1-5,-,TRBV5-1,CASSLVSGVSQHF,TGCGCCAGCAGCTTGGTTTCGGGGGTCTCCCAGCATTTT
-,TRBJ2-7,-,TRBV27,CASSFLGGHSYEQYF,TGTGCCAGCAGTTTCCTGGGGGGGCACTCCTACGAGCAGTACTTC
once,TRBJ1-1,-,TRBV7-3,CASSLYPGVNTEAFF,TGTGCCAGCAGCTTATATCCAGGCGTTAACACTGAAGCTTTCTTT
-,TRBJ2-2,TRBD2,TRBV3-1/TRBV3-2,CACGAGGLTGELFF,TGTGCCTGCGGTGCGGGAGGGCTTACCGGGGAGCTGTTTTTT
few,TRBJ1-5,-,TRBV6-6,CASSYSSSNQPQHF,TGTGCCAGCAGTTACTCATCTTCTAATCAGCCCCAGCATTTT
-,TRBJ2-5,TRBD2,TRBV6-5,CASTKGGGIGETQYF,TGTGCCAGCACCAAGGGCGGGGGGATAGGGGAGACCCAGTACTTC
-,TRBJ2-7,-,TRBV7-2,CASSFASDRINSYEQYF,TGTGCCAGCAGCTTTGCTTCTGACAGGATAAACTCCTACGAGCAGTACTTC
-,TRBJ2-1,TRBD2,TRBV7-2,CASSLMASGRRNEQFF,TGTGCCAGCAGCTTAATGGCTAGCGGAAGGAGGAATGAGCAGTTCTTC
-,TRBJ1-1,-,TRBV6-6,CASSQAGLNTEAFF,TGTGCCAGCAGCCAAGCGGGACTGAACACTGAAGCTTTCTTT
-,TRBJ1-2,TRBD1,TRBV27,CASSPPRPGQGYGYTF,TGTGCCAGCAGTCCGCCTCGACCGGGACAGGGATATGGCTACACCTTC
-,TRBJ2-1,-,TRBV4-3,CASSLYQGEQFF,TGCGCCAGCAGCCTTTACCAGGGTGAGCAGTTCTTC
-,TRBJ1-5,-,TRBV5-4,CASSFGPLNQPQHF,TGTGCCAGCAGCTTTGGGCCCCTAAATCAGCCCCAGCATTTT
once,TRBJ1-2,-,TRBV6-5,CASSYDKDYGYTF,TGTGCCAGCAGTTACGACAAAGACTATGGCTACACCTTC
-,TRBJ1-4,-,TRBV5-1,CASSLLRGTNEKLFF,TGCGCCAGCAGCTTGCTTAGGGGAACTAATGAAAAACTGTTTTTT
-,TRBJ2-5,-,TRBV18,CASSPNQETQYF,TGTGCCAGCTCACCCAACCAAGAGACCCAGTACTTC
once,TRBJ1-4,-,TRBV7-9,CASSPREVGEKLFF,TGTGCCAGCAGCCCCCGGGAAGTGGGAGAAAAACTGTTTTTT
-,TRBJ1-3,-,TRBV4-3,CASSRLGQLSSIYF,TGCGCCAGCAGCCGGTTAGGTCAGCTTAGCTCTATATATTTT
-,TRBJ2-1,TRBD2,TRBV6-4,CASSDATSGGDYNEQFF,TGTGCCAGCAGTGACGCGACTAGCGGGGGAGACTACAATGAGCAGTTCTTC
once,TRBJ2-7,TRBD2,TRBV7-9,CAAGGSYEQYF,TGTGCCGCGGGGGGATCCTACGAGCAGTACTTC
-,TRBJ1-1,-,TRBV3-1/TRBV3-2,CASSQSLGGGTEAFF,TGTGCCAGCAGCCAGTCTCTCGGGGGGGGCACTGAAGCTTTCTTT
-,TRBJ1-2,TRBD1,TRBV7-3,CASSKGQGAGYTF,TGTGCCAGCAGCAAGGGACAGGGGGCTGGCTACACCTTC
once,TRBJ2-1,-,TRBV7-2,CASSSQGRVESQFF,TGTGCCAGCAGCTCCCAAGGGCGGGTTGAATCGCAGTTCTTC
-,TRBJ1-2,-,TRBV6-5,CASSGPGLYYGYTF,TGTGCCAGCAGCGGACCGGGACTTTACTATGGCTACACCTTC
-,TRBJ2-2,-,TRBV6-5,CASSLGGLNTGELFF,TGTGCCAGCAGTTTGGGGGGGCTGAACACCGGGGAGCTGTTTTTT
-,TRBJ2-3,TRBD2,TRBV9,CASSVAGLAGGTDTQYF,TGTGCCAGCAGCGTAGCTGGCCTAGCGGGAGGCACAGATACGCAGTATTTT
-,TRBJ1-2,-,TRBV25-1,CASSPYQGYGYTF,TGTGCCAGCAGTCCCTACCAGGGTTATGGCTACACCTTC
-,TRBJ2-7,TRBD1,TRBV27,CASRTFTGTGGEQYF,TGTGCCAGCAGAACATTCACCGGGACAGGGGGGGAGCAGTACTTC
-,TRBJ2-1,-,TRBV14,CASSQDVNRVFSNEQFF,TGTGCCAGCAGCCAAGATGTGAACAGGGTGTTTAGTAATGAGCAGTTCTTC
-,TRBJ2-3,TRBD2,TRBV24-1,CATSDHRTRGRATDTQYF,TGTGCCACCAGTGATCACCGAACTCGCGGGAGGGCCACAGATACGCAGTATTTT
-,TRBJ1-6,-,TRBV2,CASSASDSYNSPLHF,TGTGCCAGCAGTGCTTCAGACTCCTATAATTCACCCCTCCACTTT
many,TRBJ1-4,-,TRBV7-9,CASSLGGAYEKLFF,TGTGCCAGCAGCTTAGGCGGGGCGTACGAAAAACTGTTTTTT
-,TRBJ1-2,-,TRBV6-4,CASSDSSTGPHTF,TGTGCCAGCAGTGACTCATCCACAGGCCCCCACACCTTC
-,TRBJ1-4,-,TRBV4-1,CASSQVHQDSEKLFF,TGCGCCAGCAGCCAAGTACACCAGGACAGTGAAAAACTGTTTTTT
-,TRBJ2-3,TRBD2,TRBV9,CASGLTSGRALGTDTQYF,TGTGCCAGCGGCTTGACTAGCGGGAGGGCCCTTGGCACAGATACGCAGTATTTT
-,TRBJ1-6,-,TRBV12-3/TRBV12-4,CASSFSVNSPLHF,TGTGCCAGCAGTTTCAGCGTCAATTCACCCCTCCACTTT
once,TRBJ1-3,TRBD1,TRBV10-3,CAISSNRGQGNTIYF,TGTGCCATCAGCTCCAACAGGGGGCAAGGAAACACCATATATTTT
-,TRBJ1-6,TRBD1,TRBV11-1,CASSTTGQYNSPLHF,TGTGCCAGCAGCACCACGGGACAGTATAATTCACCCCTCCACTTT
-,TRBJ1-2,-,TRBV28,CASSFFGGTYTF,TGTGCCAGCAGTTTCTTCGGGGGTACCTACACCTTC
-,TRBJ1-6,-,TRBV5-1,CASSLEGVSSYNSPLHF,TGCGCCAGCAGCTTGGAGGGGGTCAGCTCCTATAATTCACCCCTCCACTTT
-,TRBJ1-2,-,TRBV30,CAWNGGLNYGYTF,TGTGCCTGGAACGGCGGCCTAAACTATGGCTACACCTTC
-,TRBJ2-7,-,TRBV12-3/TRBV12-4,CASSPHNYEQYF,TGTGCCAGCAGCCCCCACAACTACGAGCAGTACTTC
-,TRBJ2-1,-,TRBV30,CAWSVYSLAPYNEQFF,TGTGCCTGGAGTGTATATAGTCTAGCACCCTACAATGAGCAGTTCTTC
-,TRBJ2-3,-,TRBV9,CASSPRTSTDTQYF,TGTGCCAGCAGCCCCCGGACTAGCACAGATACGCAGTATTTT
few,TRBJ2-7,TRBD1,TRBV10-3,CASKGQAEQYF,TGTGCCAGCAAGGGACAGGCAGAGCAGTACTTC
-,TRBJ2-1,TRBD2,TRBV11-2,CASSSGGGARNEQFF,TGTGCCAGCAGCTCTGGCGGGGGGGCGAGAAATGAGCAGTTCTTC
once,TRBJ2-1,-,TRBV20-1,CSARPQMAQFF,TGCAGTGCTAGGCCTCAGATGGCGCAGTTCTTC
-,TRBJ1-5,-,TRBV28,CASTLDQDYQPQHF,TGTGCCAGCACCCTAGACCAAGACTATCAGCCCCAGCATTTT